The rows below give T cell receptor beta chains drawn from one sample of a study of a mutant IDH1 vaccine in newly diagnosed glioma. These receptors lack a known antigen. Here immunoSEQ multiplex PCR was the method, and the copy in TCRdb shows in-frame clones only, minus some. Of some 51,000 clones listed, just under 80% are singletons. The sequencing here drew on PBMCs, taken from a glioma patient whose treatment included an IDH1 peptide vaccine. The receptors here all came from a man aged 45-60 years with glioma. Each CDR3 is given with its conserved first and last residue. A D gene is named only where the DNA matches it firmly. A clone size is listed for some rows: how often the clone was seen (once, few, many), or a class if it is expanded.

cdr3_nt: TGCAGCGTTGGCAGGTTGCGAGGGCTCCACAATGAGCAGTTCTTC; cdr3_aa: CSVGRLRGLHNEQFF; d_call: -; clone_size: -; j_call: TRBJ2-1; v_call: TRBV29-1
cdr3_nt: TGCGCCAGCAGCCAAGATCGAAGAGGGACAAACTATGGCTACACCTTC; cdr3_aa: CASSQDRRGTNYGYTF; d_call: -; clone_size: -; j_call: TRBJ1-2; v_call: TRBV4-1
cdr3_nt: TGTGCCAGCAGTTTCCGGGGGGTCAACTATGGCTACACCTTC; cdr3_aa: CASSFRGVNYGYTF; d_call: -; clone_size: few; j_call: TRBJ1-2; v_call: TRBV27
cdr3_nt: TGTGCCAGCAGCTCCCTACTGGCCTTGAACACTGAAGCTTTCTTT; cdr3_aa: CASSSLLALNTEAFF; d_call: -; clone_size: -; j_call: TRBJ1-1; v_call: TRBV7-9
cdr3_nt: TGTGCCTGGACTACTGACAGTTACTCTAAAGCTTTCTTT; cdr3_aa: CAWTTDSYSKAFF; d_call: -; clone_size: -; j_call: TRBJ1-1; v_call: TRBV30
cdr3_nt: TGTGCCAGCAGCGGTCGACAGCGAGAGACCCAGTACTTC; cdr3_aa: CASSGRQRETQYF; d_call: -; clone_size: once; j_call: TRBJ2-5; v_call: TRBV7-9
cdr3_nt: TGTGCCAGTAGTTCCGACAGGGCTAACGATGAAAAACTGTTTTTT; cdr3_aa: CASSSDRANDEKLFF; d_call: TRBD1; clone_size: -; j_call: TRBJ1-4; v_call: TRBV19
cdr3_nt: TGTGCCACCCAGGGGGGGTACGAGCAGTACTTC; cdr3_aa: CATQGGYEQYF; d_call: -; clone_size: -; j_call: TRBJ2-7; v_call: TRBV10-3
cdr3_nt: TGCGCCAGCAGCCCCTCCTTGGACATGTTGGGGGACAATCAGCCCCAGCATTTT; cdr3_aa: CASSPSLDMLGDNQPQHF; d_call: -; clone_size: -; j_call: TRBJ1-5; v_call: TRBV4-3
cdr3_nt: TGTGCCATCAGTGAGTCTAAGGGGGTTATGAACACTGAAGCTTTCTTT; cdr3_aa: CAISESKGVMNTEAFF; d_call: -; clone_size: -; j_call: TRBJ1-1; v_call: TRBV10-3
cdr3_nt: TGCGCCAGCAGCTTGGCCGGTGGGAGGGCGGGGGAGCAGTACTTC; cdr3_aa: CASSLAGGRAGEQYF; d_call: TRBD2; clone_size: -; j_call: TRBJ2-7; v_call: TRBV5-1
cdr3_nt: TGTGCCAGCAGGTTTCGGGCGGCCTACGAGCAGTACTTC; cdr3_aa: CASRFRAAYEQYF; d_call: -; clone_size: -; j_call: TRBJ2-7; v_call: TRBV2
cdr3_nt: TGTGCCAGCAGTTTAACCGGGACAGCCTACGAGCAGTACTTC; cdr3_aa: CASSLTGTAYEQYF; d_call: TRBD1; clone_size: -; j_call: TRBJ2-7; v_call: TRBV28
cdr3_nt: TGCGCCAGCAGCTTCGGGGGGGCCTACGAGCAGTACTTC; cdr3_aa: CASSFGGAYEQYF; d_call: TRBD2; clone_size: -; j_call: TRBJ2-7; v_call: TRBV5-1